The clone carrying this TCR beta chain was observed many times. The antigen remains unidentified. This sample stems from a study of spatial heterogeneity in lung cancer. The length of the CDR3 is 14 residues. V shed 7 bases and J shed 6 bases, with 15 bases lying between them. CDR1 is MNHNS and CDR2 is SASEGT in the germline V gene. Broader study findings: Tumor mutation count correlated with how many alpha and beta TCRs expanded intratumorally.

The time point denotes: sample taken at primary tumor resection. TCRdb independently ran MiXCR on the 5' RACE reads; one entry per CDR3 protein. The repertoire has some 23,000 distinct CDR3 sequences, over 7.5% of them found once; the top ten carry roughly 8%. V usage is TRBV6-1 and J usage is TRBJ1-4; TRBD1 is a possible D gene (5 bases). The starting material was lung tumor tissue, obtained at surgery. The clonotype comes from a male donor with early-stage non-small cell lung cancer. CDR3 in amino acids: CASTSGGGDEKLFF. The CDR3 DNA sequence: TGTGCCAGCACCTCAGGCGGGGGAGATGAAAAACTGTTTTTT.